This TCR beta chain emerged from a study of T-cell memory formation after mild COVID-19. Across the study: The TCR clusters were mostly specific to one donor.

V was pared by 4 bases and J by 8 bases, with 9 bases between. This CDR3 contains 12 residues. CDR1 and CDR2 from the germline V gene are SNHLY and FYNNEI. TCRdb re-analysed the 5' RACE reads in MiXCR, keeping a single row per CDR3 protein. The sample contains approximately 270,000 distinct CDR3 sequences, around 15% of which appear only once. This clonotype was seen only once. The antigen remains undetermined. Notes on the study in general: Cross-reactive memory apparently joined, as some responding clones appeared in pre-infection memory. For contracting clones, CD4+ ones sat mainly in CM and EM, CD8+ in EMRA.

The TCR comes from a man aged 18 to 29 who had mild COVID-19 (a few samples of this study predate the infection). Cell type and time point are not known. The chain recombines TRBV2 with TRBJ2-1; D gene ambiguous. Sample: PBMCs or a T cell subset sorted from them (not recorded which). CDR3 in amino acids: CASSVEIYEQFF. CDR3 DNA sequence: TGTGCCAGCAGTGTCGAAATCTATGAGCAGTTCTTC.